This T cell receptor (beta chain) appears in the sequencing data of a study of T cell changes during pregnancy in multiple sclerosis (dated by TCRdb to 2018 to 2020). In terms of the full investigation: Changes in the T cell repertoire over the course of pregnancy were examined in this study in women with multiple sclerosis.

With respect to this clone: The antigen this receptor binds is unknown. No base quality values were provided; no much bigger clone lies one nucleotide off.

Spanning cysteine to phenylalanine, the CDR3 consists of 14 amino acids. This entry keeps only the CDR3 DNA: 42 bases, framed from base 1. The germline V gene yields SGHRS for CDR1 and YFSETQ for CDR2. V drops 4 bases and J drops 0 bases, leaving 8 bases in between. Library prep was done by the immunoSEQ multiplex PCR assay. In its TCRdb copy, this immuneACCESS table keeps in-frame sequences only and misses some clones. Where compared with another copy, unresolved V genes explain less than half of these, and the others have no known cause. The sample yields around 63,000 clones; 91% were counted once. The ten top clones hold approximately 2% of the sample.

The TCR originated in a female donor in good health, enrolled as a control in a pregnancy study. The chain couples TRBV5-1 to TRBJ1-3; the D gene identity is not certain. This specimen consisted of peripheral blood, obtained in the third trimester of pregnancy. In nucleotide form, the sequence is TGCGCCAGCAGCGCAAAGAGCTCTGGAAACACCATATATTTT. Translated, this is CASSAKSSGNTIYF.